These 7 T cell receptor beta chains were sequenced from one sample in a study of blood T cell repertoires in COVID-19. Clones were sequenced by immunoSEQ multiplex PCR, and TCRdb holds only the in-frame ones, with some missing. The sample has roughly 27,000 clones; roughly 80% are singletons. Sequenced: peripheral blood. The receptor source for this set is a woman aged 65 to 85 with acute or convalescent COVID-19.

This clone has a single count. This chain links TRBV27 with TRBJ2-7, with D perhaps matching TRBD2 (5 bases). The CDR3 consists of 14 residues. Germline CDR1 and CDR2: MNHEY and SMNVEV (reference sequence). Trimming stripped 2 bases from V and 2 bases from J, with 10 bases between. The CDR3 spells CASSLTAGPYEQYF. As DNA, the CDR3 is TGTGCCAGCAGTTTAACGGCGGGCCCCTACGAGCAGTACTTC.

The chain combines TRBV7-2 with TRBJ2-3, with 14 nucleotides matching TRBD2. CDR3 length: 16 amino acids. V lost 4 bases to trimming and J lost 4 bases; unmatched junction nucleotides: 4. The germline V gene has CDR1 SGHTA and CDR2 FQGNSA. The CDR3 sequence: CASSSRLAGGADTQYF. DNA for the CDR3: TGTGCCAGCAGCTCGCGACTAGCGGGGGGGGCAGATACGCAGTATTTT.

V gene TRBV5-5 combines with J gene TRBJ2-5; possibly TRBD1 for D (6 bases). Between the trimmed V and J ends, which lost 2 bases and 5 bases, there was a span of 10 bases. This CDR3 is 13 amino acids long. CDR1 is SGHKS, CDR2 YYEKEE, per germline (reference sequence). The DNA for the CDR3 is TGTGCCAGCAGCTTCCGGACAGTGGAGACCCAGTACTTC. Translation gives CASSFRTVETQYF.

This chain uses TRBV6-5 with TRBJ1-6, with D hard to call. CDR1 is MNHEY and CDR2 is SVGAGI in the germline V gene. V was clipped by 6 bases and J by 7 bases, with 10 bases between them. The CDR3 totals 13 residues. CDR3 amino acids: CASSLPGNSPLHF. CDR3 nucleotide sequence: TGTGCCAGCAGCCTTCCGGGGAATTCACCCCTCCACTTT.

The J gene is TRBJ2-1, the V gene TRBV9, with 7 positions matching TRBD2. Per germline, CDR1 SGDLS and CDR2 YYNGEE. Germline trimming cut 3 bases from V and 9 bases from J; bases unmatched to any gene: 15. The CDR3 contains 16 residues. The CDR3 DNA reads TGTGCCAGCAGCGAGGCCCTAGTGGGAGGGCCGGGTGAGCAGTTCTTC. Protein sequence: CASSEALVGGPGEQFF.

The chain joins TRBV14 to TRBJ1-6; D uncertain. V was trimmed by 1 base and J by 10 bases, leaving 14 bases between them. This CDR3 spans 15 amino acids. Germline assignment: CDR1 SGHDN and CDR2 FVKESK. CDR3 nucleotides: TGTGCCAGCAGCCAAGGATCGGGGTTAGGGTCACCCCTCCACTTT. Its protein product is CASSQGSGLGSPLHF.

The CDR3 loop is CASSYSTGEETQYF. CDR3 DNA: TGTGCCAGCAGTTACTCAACGGGGGAAGAGACCCAGTACTTC. The chain has TRBV6-5 and TRBJ2-5; a weak D match, TRBD2 (6 bases). CDR1 MNHEY and CDR2 SVGAGI come from the germline V gene. This CDR3 comprises 14 residues. V was clipped by 0 bases and J by 3 bases, with 8 bases between them.